The source of this T cell receptor beta chain is a study of T cells in localized non-small cell lung cancer. Assay used: immunoSEQ multiplex PCR; TCRdb lists only in-frame clones, some missing. The sample records 23,000 or so clones, approximately 88% being singletons. Study outcomes and limitations: Greater blood T cell density accompanied longer overall survival. A single tumor region was sequenced, leaving heterogeneity possible.

With respect to this clone: Its antigen is unknown.

With V trimmed by 2 bases and J by 4 bases, 9 bases remained unmatched. This CDR3 region has 16 residues. Per germline, CDR1 MDHEN and CDR2 SYDVKM. The source was peripheral blood, collected before any cancer treatment. This clonotype was obtained from a man between 35 and 75 years old with stage I squamous cell lung carcinoma. The gene calls are TRBV28 and TRBJ1-1; 8 positions agree with TRBD1. The CDR3 coding sequence is TGTGCCAGCAGTTTACCCGGACAGGGCGGAGGCACTGAAGCTTTCTTT. As protein: CASSLPGQGGGTEAFF. The variable domain in full, with the rest retrieved from reference TRBV28 and TRBJ1-1, is DVKVTQSSRYLVKRTGEKVFLECVQDMDHENMFWYRQDPGLGLRLIYFSYDVKMKEKGDIPEGYSVSREKKERFSLILESASTNQTSMYLCASSLPGQGGGTEAFFGQGTRLTVV.